The next 28 T cell receptor beta chains were all read from a single sample in a study of CD8 T cells in Susac syndrome. Random-hexamer reverse transcription was applied to about 0.5 to 1 ug RNA. One entry per CDR3 protein, called by TCRdb with MiXCR from the immunoSEQ multiplex PCR reads. The sample includes 210,000 or so distinct CDR3 sequences, approximately 90% of them seen just once. The sequenced sample was CD8+ T cells from PBMCs. Receptors originate from a human donor with multiple sclerosis.

The rearrangement uses TRBV5-6 and TRBJ2-4, with D tentatively TRBD1 or TRBD2 (5 bases each). V gave up 7 bases and J gave up 7 bases, with 21 bases separating them. CDR1 and CDR2 from the germline V gene are SGHDT and YYEEEE. The CDR3 length is 15 residues. The CDR3 DNA reads as TGTGCCAGCTGCAGCCTGGGGGAGAGCGTCAACATTCAGTACTTC. This codes for CASCSLGESVNIQYF.

V and J are TRBV4-1 and TRBJ2-7; D is unresolved. Germline CDR1 reads MGHRA; CDR2 reads YSYEKL. The CDR3 covers 15 residues. Trimming cost V 1 base and J 3 bases, with 13 bases left between them. CDR3 residues: CASSQAATTNYEQYF. The CDR3 DNA follows: TGCGCCAGCAGCCAAGCGGCCACGACCAACTACGAGCAGTACTTC.

This clonotype occurred once. The rearrangement joins TRBV30 to TRBJ1-1, with TRBD1 as a possible D gene (6 bases). Germline loops: CDR1 GTSNPN, CDR2 SVGIG (reference sequence). V lost 2 bases and J lost 0, with 10 bases in between. This CDR3 has 14 amino acids. The CDR3 sequence is CAWSQGSLNTEAFF. DNA of the CDR3: TGTGCCTGGAGTCAGGGGTCTTTGAACACTGAAGCTTTCTTT.

V and J are TRBV20-1 and TRBJ2-3; TRBD2 aligns across 7 bases. The V gene's germline CDR1 is DFQATT and CDR2 SNEGSKA (reference sequence). This CDR3 spans 14 amino acids. The ends lost 3 bases at V and 0 bases at J; junction bases unmatched: 3. CDR3 loop: CSARPGGSTDTQYF. In DNA form, the CDR3 reads TGCAGTGCTAGGCCCGGGGGGAGCACAGATACGCAGTATTTT.

This clonotype showed up just once. The CDR3 loop is CASTSPTGEAFF. The CDR3 bases are TGTGCCAGCACTTCCCCGACAGGTGAAGCTTTCTTT. The gene calls are TRBV27 and TRBJ1-1; possibly TRBD1 for D (6 bases). Germline V gives CDR1 MNHEY, CDR2 SMNVEV (reference sequence). V lost 7 bases to trimming and J lost 7 bases, with 13 bases between them. This CDR3 comprises 12 residues.

The chain links TRBV6-2 or TRBV6-3 to TRBJ2-2; 11 bases are shared with TRBD2. This CDR3 comprises 15 residues. Germline V gives CDR1 MNHEY, CDR2 SVGEGT. The V segment lost 6 bases and the J segment 4 bases; nucleotides outside the gene matches: 4. The CDR3 spells CASRPGTSGTGELFF. The CDR3, as DNA: TGTGCCAGCAGACCCGGGACTAGCGGCACCGGGGAGCTGTTTTTT.

This sequence joins TRBV13 and TRBJ2-2; 8 nucleotides line up with TRBD1. Germline lookup yields CDR1 PRHDT and CDR2 FYEKMQ (reference sequence). J gave up 7 bases and V 7 bases, and 8 bases lay outside the gene matches. This CDR3 has 14 residues. The CDR3 coding sequence is TGTGCCAGCACAGTACAGGGGGTAAACGGGGAGCTGTTTTTT. Its protein product is CASTVQGVNGELFF. Combining the CDR3 with reference TRBV13 and TRBJ2-2 gives the whole variable domain AAGVIQSPRHLIKEKRETATLKCYPIPRHDTVYWYQQGPGQDPQFLISFYEKMQSDKGSIPDRFSAQQFSDYHSELNMSSLELGDSALYFCASTVQGVNGELFFGEGSRLTVL.

The rearrangement uses TRBV7-9 and TRBJ1-1; weak D call: TRBD1 (6 bases). The CDR3 runs to 13 residues. Trimming stripped 5 bases from V and 1 base from J, with 8 bases between. CDR1 SEHNR and CDR2 FQNEAQ come from the germline V gene (reference sequence). Here the CDR3 reads CASSGTPNTEAFF. The DNA for the CDR3 is TGTGCCAGCAGCGGGACACCGAACACTGAAGCTTTCTTT.

The chain employs TRBV19 and TRBJ2-7; maybe TRBD2 (6 bases). CDR3 length equals 14 residues. The germline V gene has CDR1 LNHDA and CDR2 SQIVND (reference sequence). V shed 5 bases and J shed 2 bases, with 13 bases lying between them. CDR3 protein: CASSATGVAYEQYF. The CDR3 bases are TGTGCCAGTAGTGCGACGGGAGTAGCCTACGAGCAGTACTTC.

This clonotype was observed a few times. V is TRBV30 and J is TRBJ2-1; D unclear. Looked up from germline, CDR1 is GTSNPN and CDR2 is SVGIG (reference sequence). The germline V and J ends were trimmed by 0 bases and 8 bases, with 8 bases remaining between them. This CDR3 is 12 amino acids long. As DNA, the CDR3 is TGTGCCTGGAGTGTCCTAGGAGATGAGCAGTTCTTC. Its protein product is CAWSVLGDEQFF.

The chain uses TRBV6-6 and TRBJ2-5; D call uncertain. The CDR3 runs 14 residues. Germline CDR1 MNHNY, CDR2 SVGAGI (reference sequence). V was clipped by 0 bases and J by 2 bases, with 7 bases between them. The CDR3 spells CASSYSTAQETQYF. The CDR3 DNA is TGTGCCAGCAGTTACTCTACCGCTCAAGAGACCCAGTACTTC.

The chain carries TRBV6-6 and TRBJ2-3; 9 nucleotides line up with TRBD1. The germline CDR1 and CDR2 sequences are MNHNY and SVGAGI (reference sequence). V was clipped by 6 bases and J by 5 bases; unmatched bases: 6. The CDR3 consists of 14 residues. The DNA of the CDR3 is TGTGCCAGCAGCGCGGGACAGGGACAAGATACGCAGTATTTT. Its translation: CASSAGQGQDTQYF.

Comments on this clonotype: No conserved phenylalanine or tryptophan is present at the end of the CDR3, so a read error is the likely explanation. The CDR3 reads CASSHLDRGLDLELFS. The CDR3 nucleotides are TGTGCCAGCAGCCACCTGGACAGGGGGCTCGATTTGGAGCTGTTTTCT. The chain couples TRBV3-1 to TRBJ2-2; the match to TRBD1 covers 11 bases. The germline V gene has CDR1 LGHDT and CDR2 YNNKEL (reference sequence). Unmatched junction bases numbered 10, after V lost 3 bases and J lost 10 bases. This CDR3 contains 16 residues.

This chain connects TRBV4-1 to TRBJ2-7; perhaps TRBD2 as D (6 bases). Trimming stripped 4 bases from V and 6 bases from J, with 19 bases between. The CDR3 is made up of 15 amino acids. Germline-derived CDR1 and CDR2 are MGHRA and YSYEKL. CDR3 in DNA: TGCGCCAGCAGCCCCGACTCCGGGGGACCTTCCGAGCAGTACTTC. It codes for CASSPDSGGPSEQYF.

The V call is TRBV9, the J call TRBJ2-2; D remains unclear. Trimming removed 0 bases from V and 6 bases from J, with 12 bases in between. CDR3 length: 15 amino acids. CDR1 and CDR2 from the germline V gene are SGDLS and YYNGEE. Written as DNA, the CDR3 is TGTGCCAGCAGCGTAGACCAGGCTTTGGCCGGGGAGCTGTTTTTT. Its protein product is CASSVDQALAGELFF.

The gene calls are TRBV9 and TRBJ2-1; D not certain. With 4 bases removed from V and 1 base from J, the gap between germline ends came to 9 bases. The CDR3 sequence is 14 residues long. Germline V CDR1 and CDR2: SGDLS, YYNGEE. The CDR3 protein is CASSPPHSYNEQFF. DNA for the CDR3: TGTGCCAGCAGCCCCCCCCATTCCTACAATGAGCAGTTCTTC.

The genes are TRBV30 and TRBJ2-3; a weak D match, TRBD1 (5 bases). V lost 3 bases and J 4 bases, leaving 14 bases between the germline ends. The germline V gene has CDR1 GTSNPN and CDR2 SVGIG (reference sequence). The CDR3 is 14 amino acids. The CDR3 here is CAWSSLEGADTQYF. In DNA form, the CDR3 reads TGTGCCTGGAGCTCACTCGAAGGGGCAGATACGCAGTATTTT.

The rearrangement joins TRBV20-1 to TRBJ2-3; D not resolved. The CDR3 totals 17 residues. CDR1 is DFQATT and CDR2 is SNEGSKA in the germline V gene (reference sequence). Trimming cost V 1 base and J 0 bases, with 17 bases left between them. Here the CDR3 DNA reads TGCAGTGCTAGAGGAAAGTCCCTGTCAACTAGCACAGATACGCAGTATTTT. Its translation is CSARGKSLSTSTDTQYF.

The gene calls are TRBV15 and TRBJ2-7, with 10 positions matching TRBD2. With 0 bases clipped from V and 3 bases from J, the junction kept 8 bases outside the gene matches. CDR3 length equals 17 residues. Germline-derived CDR1 and CDR2 are LNHNV and YYDKDF (reference sequence). CDR3: CATSRDLASGSVYEQYF. The CDR3 DNA sequence: TGTGCCACCAGCAGAGATTTGGCTAGCGGGAGTGTCTACGAGCAGTACTTC.

This clonotype was recorded only once. The rearrangement joins TRBV6-2 or TRBV6-3 to TRBJ2-1; TRBD1 matches at 7 bases. Germline-derived CDR1 and CDR2 are MNHEY and SVGEGT. V lost 4 bases, J lost 8 bases, and 8 bases stayed unmatched. The CDR3 has 14 amino acids. The CDR3 DNA reads as TGTGCCAGCAGTTCGCCGACAGGGAGCGATGAGCAGTTCTTC. It encodes CASSSPTGSDEQFF.

The CDR3 sequence: CASSYSTSNTGELFF. In DNA, the CDR3 is TGTGCCAGCAGTTATTCGACATCGAACACCGGGGAGCTGTTTTTT. The V call is TRBV6-9, the J call TRBJ2-2; D not certain. Trimming shortened V by 0 bases and J by 0 bases, and 5 bases separated the two germline ends. This CDR3 is 15 amino acids long. Looked up from germline, CDR1 is MNHGY and CDR2 is SVAAGI.

In this sample, this clonotype turned up a few times. The chain links TRBV19 to TRBJ1-1, with unresolved D. The CDR3 extends over 12 amino acids. Looked up from germline, CDR1 is LNHDA and CDR2 is SQIVND (reference sequence). V shed 5 bases and J shed 1 base, with 5 bases lying between them. The CDR3 DNA follows: TGTGCCAGTAGTCGGGGGAACACTGAAGCTTTCTTT. Translating it yields CASSRGNTEAFF.

The sample holds a few counts of this clonotype. V usage is TRBV12-3 or TRBV12-4 and J usage is TRBJ2-7; 8 bases agree with TRBD1. The CDR3 runs 14 residues. The junction had 3 bases not matched to a gene; V was cut back by 5 bases and J by 0 bases. CDR3 sequence: CASSPGGPSYEQYF. The CDR3 coding sequence is TGTGCCAGCAGTCCAGGGGGCCCCTCCTACGAGCAGTACTTC.

V usage is TRBV7-2 and J usage is TRBJ1-1, with D possibly matching TRBD1 (5 bases). Germline loops: CDR1 SGHTA, CDR2 FQGNSA. V dropped 5 bases and J dropped 0 bases, with 13 bases sitting between them. The CDR3 is 15 amino acids. The CDR3 sequence is CASSPWGGMNTEAFF. DNA of the CDR3: TGTGCCAGCAGCCCCTGGGGCGGGATGAACACTGAAGCTTTCTTT.

This sequence joins TRBV6-2 or TRBV6-3 and TRBJ2-7; no definite D call. Germline V gene sequence: CDR1 MNHEY, CDR2 SVGEGT. This CDR3 has 13 amino acids. V lost 0 bases and J 2 bases, leaving 5 bases between the germline ends. This CDR3 is CASSYSRTYEQYF. Written as DNA, the CDR3 is TGTGCCAGCAGTTACTCTAGGACCTACGAGCAGTACTTC.

The table lists this clonotype with a count of one. The CDR3 sequence: CASSVAAGYTGELFF. The CDR3 DNA is TGTGCCAGCAGCGTAGCGGCGGGGTACACCGGGGAGCTGTTTTTT. The J gene is TRBJ2-2, the V gene TRBV9; possibly TRBD2 for D (6 bases). V was clipped by 0 bases and J by 3 bases, with 9 bases between them. The CDR3 length is 15 residues. Germline V gene lookup returns CDR1 SGDLS and CDR2 YYNGEE.

The chain carries TRBV7-2 and TRBJ2-1; TRBD1 matches 10 bases. The germline gives CDR1 SGHTA, CDR2 FQGNSA. This CDR3 is 16 amino acids long. V lost 3 bases to trimming and J lost 7 bases; unmatched junction nucleotides: 9. This chain's CDR3 is CASSLWATGGRNEQFF. The CDR3, as DNA: TGTGCCAGCAGCTTGTGGGCGACAGGGGGCAGGAATGAGCAGTTCTTC.

The rearrangement links TRBV6-5 to TRBJ1-3, with 7 positions matching TRBD1. There are 16 residues in the CDR3. The V gene end was trimmed by 4 bases and the J gene end by 3 bases; junction bases not matched to a gene: 9. Per the germline V gene, CDR1 is MNHEY and CDR2 is SVGAGI. Written as DNA, the CDR3 is TGTGCCAGCAGTTCCCTTCCAGGGGGAGGTGGAAACACCATATATTTT. It encodes CASSSLPGGGGNTIYF.